What follows describes a single T cell receptor (beta chain). Its matching antigen is unknown. This CDR3 contains 15 residues. V dropped 4 bases and J dropped 7; count of bases not matched to a gene: 10. The germline V gene has CDR1 SGHNT and CDR2 YYREEE (reference sequence). Expressed TCRB transcripts were sequenced, since all the RNA that had been isolated was reverse transcribed. Clones were read by immunoSEQ multiplex PCR, and TCRdb kept only the in-frame ones, dropping some. The data show under 200,000 clones, with less than 9.5% seen just once and about 2.1% held by the top ten. The sample originates from a study of beta chain features in type 1 diabetes. General study results and limits: Compared with healthy donors, patients appeared to share more similar naive, central memory and regulatory TCRB repertoires.

Sample: central memory CD4+ T cells from blood. The chain has TRBV5-4 and TRBJ2-5; 10 nucleotides align to TRBD2. This clonotype was obtained from a woman aged 18-35 years in good health. CDR3 loop: CASSGELAGYRTQYF. The CDR3, as DNA: TGTGCCAGCAGCGGAGAACTAGCGGGGTATCGGACCCAGTACTTC.